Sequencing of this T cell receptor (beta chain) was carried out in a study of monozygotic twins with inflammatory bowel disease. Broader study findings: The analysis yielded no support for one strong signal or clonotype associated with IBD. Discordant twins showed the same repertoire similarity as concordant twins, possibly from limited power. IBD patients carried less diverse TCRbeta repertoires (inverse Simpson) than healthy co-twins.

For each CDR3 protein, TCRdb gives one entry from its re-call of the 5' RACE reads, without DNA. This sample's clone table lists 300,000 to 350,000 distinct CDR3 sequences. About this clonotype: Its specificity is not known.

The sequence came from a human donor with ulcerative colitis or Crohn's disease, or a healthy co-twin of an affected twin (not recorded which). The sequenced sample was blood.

CDR3 protein: CASSSGRAGETQYF. The chain carries TRBV19 and TRBJ2-5; checking the TCRdb D call of TRBD2 is not possible without DNA. The germline gives CDR1 LNHDA, CDR2 SQIVND (reference sequence). CDR3 size: 14 residues.